These T cell receptor beta chains were read from a single sample in a study of shared clonotypes between healthy human individuals. Generated by immunoSEQ multiplex PCR, the TCRdb table keeps only in-frame clones and is missing some. The sample records over 800,000 clones, 80% to 95% being singletons. Specimen: naive CD8+ T cells sorted from blood. The receptors originated from a man aged 25-40 years in good health. The CDR3 runs from the conserved cysteine through the conserved F or W. Fields, in order: clone size, J gene, D gene, V gene, CDR3 protein, CDR3 DNA. D genes are given only for firm matches. Clone size appears in some rows only: once, few, many, or a class for an expanded clone.

>NA|TRBJ2-1|TRBD2|TRBV5-8
CASSLASGSDEQFF
TGTGCCAGCAGCTTGGCCAGCGGGAGCGATGAGCAGTTCTTC
>NA|TRBJ2-5|NA|TRBV4-1
CASSQEGGLETQYF
TGCGCCAGCAGCCAAGAGGGAGGCTTAGAGACCCAGTACTTC
>NA|TRBJ2-1|TRBD2|TRBV6-4
CASSEWPSGSNEQFF
TGTGCCAGCAGTGAGTGGCCTAGCGGGAGCAATGAGCAGTTCTTC
>NA|TRBJ1-1|NA|TRBV28
CASSIYRDSFSTEAFF
TGTGCCAGCAGTATTTACCGGGACTCCTTCTCCACTGAAGCTTTCTTT
>NA|TRBJ2-1|NA|TRBV29-1
CSVGDPTIPYNEQFF
TGCAGCGTTGGGGACCCCACAATTCCCTACAATGAGCAGTTCTTC
>NA|TRBJ2-2|TRBD2|TRBV27
CASSFFSGRSPGELFF
TGTGCCAGCAGTTTCTTCAGCGGGAGAAGCCCCGGGGAGCTGTTTTTT
>NA|TRBJ1-1|NA|TRBV29-1
CSVGVGVMNTEAFF
TGCAGCGTGGGGGTAGGGGTAATGAACACTGAAGCTTTCTTT
>NA|TRBJ2-1|NA|TRBV28
CASSLYEQFF
TGTGCCAGCAGTTTATATGAGCAGTTCTTC
>once|TRBJ2-1|TRBD1|TRBV9
CASSVGQGSSNEQFF
TGTGCCAGCAGCGTAGGACAGGGGTCGAGTAATGAGCAGTTCTTC
>NA|TRBJ1-1|NA|TRBV9
CASGGSGTEAFF
TGTGCCAGCGGGGGGTCGGGCACTGAAGCTTTCTTT
>NA|TRBJ2-1|NA|TRBV6-5
CASSYSREQFF
TGTGCCAGCAGTTACTCGCGGGAGCAGTTCTTC
>NA|TRBJ2-3|NA|TRBV6-5
CASSYSIQGTDTQYF
TGTGCCAGCAGTTACTCGATTCAGGGCACAGATACGCAGTATTTT
>NA|TRBJ2-1|NA|TRBV7-6
CASSARETYNEQFF
TGTGCCAGCAGCGCTAGGGAGACCTACAATGAGCAGTTCTTC
>NA|TRBJ2-7|TRBD2|TRBV5-1
CASSLGRAGGSYEQYF
TGCGCCAGCAGCTTGGGCAGGGCGGGGGGCTCCTACGAGCAGTACTTC
>NA|TRBJ2-7|NA|TRBV6-5
CASSYGGGLSSYEQYF
TGTGCCAGCAGTTACGGGGGCGGGCTTAGCTCCTACGAGCAGTACTTC
>NA|TRBJ2-3|NA|TRBV7-6
CASSLGGGPGDTQYF
TGTGCCAGCAGCCTAGGGGGAGGGCCTGGAGATACGCAGTATTTT
>NA|TRBJ2-1|NA|TRBV19
CASSLKAVGTFDEQFF
TGTGCCAGTAGTCTAAAAGCGGTAGGGACTTTCGATGAGCAGTTCTTC
>NA|TRBJ1-1|NA|TRBV7-9
CASSPVRGVFTEAFF
TGTGCCAGCAGCCCCGTGAGGGGGGTGTTTACTGAAGCTTTCTTT
>NA|TRBJ1-1|NA|TRBV10-2
CASSEAIGVNTEAFF
TGCGCCAGCAGTGAAGCCATTGGGGTGAACACTGAAGCTTTCTTT
>NA|TRBJ2-1|TRBD2|TRBV27
CASSSGTSRDEQFF
TGTGCCAGCAGTTCCGGGACTAGTAGAGATGAGCAGTTCTTC
>NA|TRBJ2-3|NA|TRBV7-9
CASSFSLEQDTQYF
TGTGCCAGCAGCTTTAGCCTGGAACAAGATACGCAGTATTTT
>NA|TRBJ2-7|TRBD2|TRBV4-3
CASSQGTSGTYEQYF
TGCGCCAGCAGCCAGGGGACTAGCGGGACCTACGAGCAGTACTTC
>NA|TRBJ2-5|NA|TRBV9
CASSYGETQYF
TGTGCCAGCAGCTACGGGGAGACCCAGTACTTC
>NA|TRBJ2-7|NA|TRBV28
CASSFGLTSSYEQYF
TGTGCCAGCAGTTTCGGACTAACAAGCTCCTACGAGCAGTACTTC
>NA|TRBJ1-3|NA|TRBV28
CASSFGGSSGNTIYF
TGTGCCAGCAGTTTCGGGGGGTCTTCTGGAAACACCATATATTTT
>once|TRBJ2-7|TRBD2|TRBV9
CASSVGTSATYEQYF
TGTGCCAGCAGCGTAGGGACTAGCGCCACCTACGAGCAGTACTTC
>NA|TRBJ2-1|NA|TRBV7-9
CASSPTGLDEQFF
TGTGCCAGCAGCCCAACAGGTTTGGATGAGCAGTTCTTC
>NA|TRBJ2-7|TRBD2|TRBV19
CASSLAASGIEQYF
TGTGCCAGTAGTCTCGCGGCTAGCGGGATCGAGCAGTACTTC
>NA|TRBJ2-7|NA|TRBV28
CASSERVTYEQYF
TGTGCCAGCAGTGAGAGGGTTACCTACGAGCAGTACTTC
>NA|TRBJ2-6|TRBD2|TRBV4-2
CASSHQKRERQTGANVLTF
TGTGCCAGCAGCCATCAGAAGCGGGAGCGACAAACTGGGGCCAACGTCCTGACTTTC
>NA|TRBJ2-4|TRBD1|TRBV7-9
CASSQMQGVVKNIQYF
TGTGCCAGCAGCCAAATGCAGGGGGTAGTGAAAAACATTCAGTACTTC
>NA|TRBJ1-1|NA|TRBV5-6
CASTPWANTEAFF
TGTGCCAGCACCCCCTGGGCGAACACTGAAGCTTTCTTT
>NA|TRBJ1-1|NA|TRBV27
CASREQGEAFF
TGTGCCAGCAGGGAGCAGGGGGAAGCTTTCTTT
>NA|TRBJ2-2|TRBD2|TRBV6-5
CASSRTSGGELFF
TGTGCCAGCAGCCGGACTAGCGGCGGGGAGCTGTTTTTT
>NA|TRBJ2-3|NA|TRBV2
CASSGETDTQYF
TGTGCCAGCAGTGGGGAGACAGATACGCAGTATTTT
>NA|TRBJ2-3|TRBD2|TRBV28
CASRPGLAGIDTQYF
TGTGCCAGCAGACCGGGACTAGCGGGCATAGATACGCAGTATTTT
>NA|TRBJ2-1|NA|TRBV27
CASSFRGYNEQFF
TGTGCCAGCAGTTTCCGGGGGTACAATGAGCAGTTCTTC
>NA|TRBJ2-7|TRBD1|TRBV7-3
CASSTPGQSYEQYF
TGTGCCAGCAGCACCCCGGGACAGAGCTACGAGCAGTACTTC
>NA|TRBJ2-7|NA|TRBV9
CASSVYLRDYEQYF
TGTGCCAGCAGCGTCTACCTACGGGACTACGAGCAGTACTTC
>NA|TRBJ2-7|TRBD2|TRBV11-2
CASSLAPGTSGYEQYF
TGTGCCAGCAGCTTAGCCCCCGGGACTAGCGGTTACGAGCAGTACTTC
>NA|TRBJ2-1|NA|TRBV9
CASSPTSYNEQFF
TGTGCCAGCAGCCCAACGTCCTACAATGAGCAGTTCTTC
>few|TRBJ2-3|TRBD2|TRBV7-9
CASSTTIRTSGSTDTQYF
TGTGCCAGCAGCACGACAATCCGGACTAGCGGGTCCACAGATACGCAGTATTTT
>NA|TRBJ2-7|NA|TRBV21-1
CASSKGRGRQGNYEQYF
TGTGCCAGCAGCAAAGGAAGAGGACGACAGGGCAACTACGAGCAGTACTTC
>NA|TRBJ2-7|NA|TRBV4-1
CASSRTAPSYEQYF
TGCGCCAGCAGCCGAACCGCTCCGTCCTACGAGCAGTACTTC
>NA|TRBJ2-7|NA|TRBV9
CASSVGAGWAEQYF
TGTGCCAGCAGCGTAGGGGCAGGGTGGGCCGAGCAGTACTTC
>NA|TRBJ2-7|TRBD1|TRBV7-6
CASSLGGTVGYEQYF
TGTGCCAGCAGCTTAGGGGGGACAGTGGGCTACGAGCAGTACTTC
>NA|TRBJ2-3|NA|TRBV27
CASSPYRPEDTQYF
TGTGCCAGCAGTCCATACAGACCGGAAGATACGCAGTATTTT
>NA|TRBJ2-2|TRBD2|TRBV9
CASSEEEWVAGSDGELFF
TGTGCCAGCAGCGAGGAGGAATGGGTAGCGGGATCCGACGGGGAGCTGTTTTTT